The 29 T cell receptor beta chains listed next were all sequenced from one sample in a study of PD-1 blockade in classical Hodgkin lymphoma. All trial patients relapsed after autologous stem cell transplantation. Assay used: immunoSEQ multiplex PCR; TCRdb lists only in-frame clones, some missing. The sample has approximately 27,000 clones, approximately 70% seen once. The source was peripheral blood mononuclear cells (PBMCs), collected before the second cycle of nivolumab. These receptors were obtained from a human donor with classical Hodgkin lymphoma.

The chain combines TRBV5-8 with TRBJ2-7; no clear D gene. Trimming pared 3 bases from V and 2 bases from J, leaving 0 bases between. This CDR3 comprises 10 residues. The V gene's germline CDR1 is SGHTS and CDR2 YDEGEE. The CDR3 reads CASSSYEQYF. Here the CDR3 DNA reads TGTGCCAGCAGCTCCTACGAGCAGTACTTC.

The rearrangement joins TRBV29-1 to TRBJ1-1; 8 bases line up with TRBD1. The CDR3 totals 16 residues. In germline, CDR1 is SQVTM, CDR2 ANQGSEA. J lost 8 bases, V lost 6 bases, and 20 bases had no gene match. CDR3: CSVGRLQGADLAEAFF. CDR3 in DNA: TGCAGCGTAGGTAGATTGCAGGGGGCGGATTTAGCGGAAGCTTTCTTT.

As to this clone: Other DNA variants within this sample encode the same CDR3. The rearrangement joins TRBV19 to TRBJ1-1; the D is unclear. Trimming pared 3 bases from V and 6 bases from J, leaving 11 bases between. Germline-derived CDR1 and CDR2 are LNHDA and SQIVND (reference sequence). The CDR3 is made up of 13 amino acids. The CDR3 nucleotides read TGTGCCAGTAGTATTTTGGGAGGTGCTGAAGCTTTCTTT. Protein: CASSILGGAEAFF.

The CDR3 sequence: CASSVLAGSATGELFF. The CDR3 DNA reads TGTGCCAGCAGCGTCTTAGCGGGATCAGCCACCGGGGAGCTGTTTTTT. The V and J genes are TRBV9 and TRBJ2-2; 8 bases agree with TRBD2. The CDR3 loop spans 16 amino acids. Unmatched junction bases numbered 7, after V lost 2 bases and J lost 4 bases. Germline values: CDR1 SGDLS, CDR2 YYNGEE.

In the case of this clone: Other nucleotide sequences in the sample specify the same CDR3. The CDR3 here is CSVANTEAFF. CDR3 DNA: TGCAGCGTCGCTAACACTGAAGCTTTCTTT. J is TRBJ1-1 and V is TRBV29-1; no clear D. CDR1 is SQVTM, CDR2 ANQGSEA, per germline. V was shortened by 6 bases and J by 2 bases, with 4 bases between the two germline ends. CDR3 length: 10 amino acids.

This clone turned up a few times. The chain joins TRBV27 to TRBJ2-1; D call uncertain. The V end lost 6 bases, the J end lost 9 bases, and 21 bases lay between the germline ends. The CDR3 is made up of 15 amino acids. Germline-derived CDR1 and CDR2 are MNHEY and SMNVEV (reference sequence). CDR3 in DNA: TGTGCCAGCAGCCGGGTAGTTTCGATCAAAAGTGAGCAGTTCTTC. Amino acid sequence: CASSRVVSIKSEQFF.

The CDR3 region is CASSSADRATEAFF. Written as DNA, the CDR3 is TGTGCCAGCAGTTCCGCGGACAGGGCCACTGAAGCTTTCTTT. V and J are TRBV27 and TRBJ1-1; 8 bases fit TRBD1. Germline CDR1 is MNHEY and CDR2 is SMNVEV (reference sequence). The V segment lost 4 bases and the J segment 4 bases; nucleotides outside the gene matches: 5. The CDR3 is made up of 14 amino acids.

This chain links TRBV6-6 with TRBJ2-1; 8 bases match TRBD2. The CDR3 extends over 12 amino acids. Trimming cost V 10 bases and J 6 bases; bases outside gene matches: 5. Per germline, CDR1 MNHNY and CDR2 SVGAGI (reference sequence). Here the CDR3 reads CAIAGPPNEQFF. CDR3 in DNA: TGTGCCATAGCGGGACCCCCCAATGAGCAGTTCTTC.

The V and J genes are TRBV4-3 and TRBJ2-1; 14 nucleotides line up with TRBD2. The V gene end was trimmed by 1 base and the J gene end by 3 bases; junction bases not matched to a gene: 2. The CDR3 covers 17 residues. Germline assignment: CDR1 LGHNA and CDR2 YSLEER. DNA of the CDR3: TGCGCCAGCAGCCAAGGACTAGCGGGAGGGTTCTACAATGAGCAGTTCTTC. Translation gives CASSQGLAGGFYNEQFF.

The rearrangement uses TRBV19 and TRBJ2-6; 7 bases line up with TRBD1. Germline assignment: CDR1 LNHDA and CDR2 SQIVND (reference sequence). CDR3 length: 16 residues. Losses at the gene ends were 4 bases for V and 0 bases for J; bases not matched to a gene: 3. The CDR3 loop is CASSRGTASGANVLTF. DNA of the CDR3: TGTGCCAGTAGTAGAGGGACAGCCTCTGGGGCCAACGTCCTGACTTTC.

This rearrangement joins TRBV27 to TRBJ2-5; 7 nucleotides agree with TRBD2. Trimming cost V 4 bases and J 4 bases; bases outside gene matches: 3. Looked up from germline, CDR1 is MNHEY and CDR2 is SMNVEV (reference sequence). This CDR3 comprises 13 residues. As DNA, the CDR3 is TGTGCCAGCAGTTCCCGCGGGAGAGAGACCCAGTACTTC. Translated, it gives CASSSRGRETQYF.

J is TRBJ2-3 and V is TRBV7-9; 7 nucleotides agree with TRBD1. Germline CDR1 is SEHNR and CDR2 is FQNEAQ (reference sequence). There are 13 residues in the CDR3. V was clipped by 9 bases and J by 1 base; unmatched bases: 4. CDR3 sequence: CARQGVGTDTQYF. In DNA, the CDR3 is TGTGCCAGGCAGGGGGTTGGCACAGATACGCAGTATTTT.

The sample holds a few counts of this clone. The V gene is TRBV4-3, the J gene TRBJ1-5; D might be TRBD1 (6 bases). The CDR3 sequence is 15 residues long. Germline-derived CDR1 and CDR2 are LGHNA and YSLEER. V was shortened by 0 bases and J by 7 bases, with 13 bases between the two germline ends. In DNA, the CDR3 is TGCGCCAGCAGCCAAGATAAGGGGGGCTGGCAGCCCCAGCATTTT. Translating it yields CASSQDKGGWQPQHF.

Here the CDR3 reads CASRAGRGSYGYTF. The CDR3, as DNA: TGTGCCAGCAGGGCGGGTCGCGGGAGCTATGGCTACACCTTC. The chain has TRBV2 and TRBJ1-2; D gene unclear. The CDR3 is 14 amino acids. The ends were cut back, 6 bases at V and 4 bases at J, with 15 bases in the middle. Germline values: CDR1 SNHLY, CDR2 FYNNEI.

Only a few counts were recorded for this clone. The CDR3: CASSLSGTGGFETQYF. In nucleotides, the CDR3 is TGTGCCAGCTCACTGTCCGGGACAGGGGGATTCGAGACCCAGTACTTC. V usage is TRBV18 and J usage is TRBJ2-5, with TRBD1 matching over 11 bases. CDR3 length: 16 residues. Germline V gene sequence: CDR1 KGHSH, CDR2 LQKENI. V shed 4 bases, J shed 5 bases, and the junction held 9 bases outside the gene matches.

The chain employs TRBV7-9 and TRBJ1-3; D is perhaps TRBD1 (5 bases). The CDR3 covers 15 residues. Trimming removed 5 bases at V and 4 bases at J, with 15 bases between. Germline-derived CDR1 and CDR2 are SEHNR and FQNEAQ (reference sequence). CDR3 DNA sequence: TGTGCCAGCAGCCTAACCGGGACGAGCGGAAACACCATATATTTT. Translating gives CASSLTGTSGNTIYF.

The chain joins TRBV23-1 to TRBJ2-1, with TRBD2 identical over 12 bases. TRBV23-1 falls under the ORF class, with uncertain function. The CDR3 loop spans 17 amino acids. V gave up 4 bases and J gave up 3 bases; unmatched junction bases: 7. The CDR3 sequence: CASSRASGGADYNEQFF. The DNA for the CDR3 is TGCGCCAGCAGTCGGGCTAGCGGGGGGGCTGACTACAATGAGCAGTTCTTC.

The chain is built from TRBV6-5 and TRBJ2-3, with D tentatively TRBD1 (6 bases). Germline values: CDR1 MNHEY, CDR2 SVGAGI. The CDR3 totals 14 residues. V was cut by 6 bases and J by 6 bases, with 16 bases left in between. CDR3 protein: CASRRLRGWDTQYF. The CDR3 DNA follows: TGTGCCAGCAGGCGGCTCAGGGGTTGGGATACGCAGTATTTT.

This clone has ten or more counts. In DNA, the CDR3 is TGCGCCAGCAGCTTGCGACAGTCCCGAGGGACCGGGGAGCTGTTTTTT. Translating it yields CASSLRQSRGTGELFF. The genes are TRBV5-1 and TRBJ2-2; D assignment may be TRBD1 or TRBD2 (5 bases each). V lost 1 base, J lost 5 bases, and 15 bases lay in between. The CDR3 extends over 16 amino acids. Germline V CDR1 and CDR2: SGHRS, YFSETQ.

This chain connects TRBV19 to TRBJ1-6; D is ambiguous. V was cut by 3 bases and J by 7 bases, with 7 bases left in between. Germline values: CDR1 LNHDA, CDR2 SQIVND (reference sequence). This CDR3 region has 13 residues. The DNA for the CDR3 is TGTGCCAGTAGTATGCTGGGGAATTCACCCCTCCACTTT. Translated, it gives CASSMLGNSPLHF.

The chain carries TRBV2 and TRBJ2-7; 10 nucleotides agree with TRBD2. The CDR3 runs 16 residues. The V segment lost 4 bases and the J segment 3 bases; nucleotides outside the gene matches: 9. Germline CDR1 is SNHLY and CDR2 is FYNNEI. The CDR3 sequence is CASSASLLAGYYEQYF. As DNA, the CDR3 is TGTGCCAGCAGTGCTTCCCTACTAGCGGGATACTACGAGCAGTACTTC.

V and J are TRBV5-1 and TRBJ2-2; 7 nucleotides match TRBD2. Looked up from germline, CDR1 is SGHRS and CDR2 is YFSETQ. V gave up 0 bases and J gave up 8 bases; unmatched junction bases: 10. This CDR3 has 16 amino acids. For the CDR3, the DNA is TGCGCCAGCAGCTTGGGGACTAGGAATATTCCGGGGGAGCTGTTTTTT. This gives the protein CASSLGTRNIPGELFF.

CDR3: CASSLQGTNYGYTF. The CDR3, as DNA: TGTGCCAGCAGCTTACAGGGGACTAACTATGGCTACACCTTC. J is TRBJ1-2 and V is TRBV11-2, with D perhaps matching TRBD1 (6 bases). This CDR3 is built from 14 residues. Trimming removed 2 bases from V and 0 bases from J, with 7 bases in between. Germline V lookup: CDR1 SGHAT, CDR2 FQNNGV.

Turning to this clone: This sample includes further DNA sequences coding for the same CDR3. J is TRBJ1-3 and V is TRBV19; D is uncertain. The length of the CDR3 is 12 residues. Trimming left V 6 bases short and J 3 bases short, with 6 bases between. CDR1 and CDR2 from the germline V gene are LNHDA and SQIVND (reference sequence). In DNA form, the CDR3 reads TGTGCCAGTAGCTACAGTGGAAACACCATATATTTT. It translates to CASSYSGNTIYF.

This rearrangement joins TRBV5-8 to TRBJ1-5, with D maybe TRBD1 (5 bases). The V end was cut by 2 bases, the J end by 7 bases, with 10 bases between. Germline V CDR1 and CDR2: SGHTS, YDEGEE. The CDR3 runs to 13 residues. The CDR3 region is CASSFGRDQPQHF. The CDR3 DNA follows: TGTGCCAGCAGCTTTGGGAGGGACCAGCCCCAGCATTTT.

The sample holds a few counts of this clone. This chain links TRBV28 with TRBJ1-6, with 9 bases aligning to TRBD1. V shed 6 bases, J shed 7 bases, and the junction held 10 bases outside the gene matches. Germline V gives CDR1 MDHEN, CDR2 SYDVKM. CDR3 length equals 16 residues. The CDR3 loop is CASSSVDRGRNSPLHF. The CDR3 DNA reads as TGTGCCAGCAGCTCTGTGGACAGGGGTAGGAATTCACCCCTCCACTTT. The full variable domain, in which reference TRBV28 and TRBJ1-6 provide the parts outside the CDR3, is DVKVTQSSRYLVKRTGEKVFLECVQDMDHENMFWYRQDPGLGLRLIYFSYDVKMKEKGDIPEGYSVSREKKERFSLILESASTNQTSMYLCASSSVDRGRNSPLHFGNGTRLTVT.

The gene calls are TRBV5-1 and TRBJ2-1, with a weak D call TRBD1 (6 bases). The CDR3 has 16 residues. The germline gives CDR1 SGHRS, CDR2 YFSETQ. Trimming shortened V by 3 bases and J by 4 bases, and 17 bases separated the two germline ends. CDR3 loop: CASSYQNRVGYNEQFF. The DNA of the CDR3 is TGCGCCAGCAGCTACCAAAACAGGGTCGGGTACAATGAGCAGTTCTTC.

The chain employs TRBV28 and TRBJ2-7; TRBD1 is a possible D gene (6 bases). Trimming removed 5 bases from V and 6 bases from J, with 11 bases in between. Germline CDR1 is MDHEN and CDR2 is SYDVKM. The CDR3 consists of 12 residues. CDR3 in amino acids: CASSKQGPEQYV. In DNA, the CDR3 is TGTGCCAGCAGTAAACAGGGTCCCGAGCAGTACGTC.

This clone was seen ten or more times. The chain uses TRBV10-1 and TRBJ1-2, with TRBD1 as a possible D gene (5 bases). V was shortened by 3 bases and J by 13 bases, with 12 bases between the two germline ends. The CDR3 totals 11 residues. Per the germline V gene, CDR1 is WNHNN and CDR2 is SYGVQD (reference sequence). CDR3 coding DNA: TGCGCCAGCAGTGAAGGGGCCTGGCTCACCTTC. Translating it yields CASSEGAWLTF.